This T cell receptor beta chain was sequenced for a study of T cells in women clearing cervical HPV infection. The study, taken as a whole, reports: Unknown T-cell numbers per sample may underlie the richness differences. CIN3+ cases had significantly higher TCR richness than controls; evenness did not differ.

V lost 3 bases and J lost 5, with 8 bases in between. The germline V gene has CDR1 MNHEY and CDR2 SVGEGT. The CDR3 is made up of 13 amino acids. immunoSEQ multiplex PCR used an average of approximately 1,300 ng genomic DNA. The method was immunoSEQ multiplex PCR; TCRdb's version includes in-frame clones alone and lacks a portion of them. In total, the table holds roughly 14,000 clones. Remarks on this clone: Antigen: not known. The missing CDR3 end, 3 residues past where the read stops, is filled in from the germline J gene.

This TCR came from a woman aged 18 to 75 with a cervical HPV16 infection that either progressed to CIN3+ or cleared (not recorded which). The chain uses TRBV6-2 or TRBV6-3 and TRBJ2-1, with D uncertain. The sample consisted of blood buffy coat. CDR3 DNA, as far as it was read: TGTGCCAGCAGTTATCTCCCTGACAATGAG. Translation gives CASSYLPDNE. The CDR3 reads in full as CASSYLPDNEQFF.